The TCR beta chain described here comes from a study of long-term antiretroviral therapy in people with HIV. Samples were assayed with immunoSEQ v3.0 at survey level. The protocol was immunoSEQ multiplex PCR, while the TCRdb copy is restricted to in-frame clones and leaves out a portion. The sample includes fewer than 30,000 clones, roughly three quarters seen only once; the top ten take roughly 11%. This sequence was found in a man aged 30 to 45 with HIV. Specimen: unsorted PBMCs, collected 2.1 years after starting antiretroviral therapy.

CDR3 bases: TGTGCCAGCATCCTCCCGGGAGAGACCCAGTACTTC. Residues: CASILPGETQYF. The rearrangement uses TRBV6-1 and TRBJ2-5; D gene ambiguous. There are 12 residues in the CDR3. Germline V CDR1 and CDR2: MNHNS, SASEGT. Trimming took off 7 bases at V and 4 bases at J, with 10 bases between the two ends.